The 14 T cell receptor beta chains listed next were all sequenced from one sample in a study of blood T cells in healthy people across ages. For the second PCR, which ran for about 6 to 11 cycles, a sample-barcoded 5' primer and a J-beta primer mix were used. TCRdb recomputed calls from the 5' RACE reads with MiXCR, one row per CDR3 protein. The table records around 1,500,000 distinct CDR3 sequences, 28% of them present only once. The sequenced sample consisted of blood. These receptors were collected from a young woman in good health.

This clonotype was counted a few times. At one boundary the junction diverges from the germline segment, which might be a read error. The V call is TRBV5-1, the J call TRBJ2-1; D may match TRBD1 or TRBD2 (6 bases each). This CDR3 has 13 residues. Looked up from germline, CDR1 is SGHRS and CDR2 is YFSETQ. The CDR3 sequence: CASSDGGYDEQFF. In nucleotides, the CDR3 is TGCGCCAGTTCTGACGGGGGCTACGATGAGCAGTTCTTC. Drawing the rest from reference TRBV5-1 and TRBJ2-1, the complete variable domain is KAGVTQTPRYLIKTRGQQVTLSCSPISGHRSVSWYQQTPGQGLQFLFEYFSETQRNKGNFPGRFSGRQFSNSRSEMNVSTLELGDSALYLCASSDGGYDEQFFGPGTRLTVL.

Many counts were recorded for this clonotype. V usage is TRBV12-3 or TRBV12-4 and J usage is TRBJ1-2; weak D call: TRBD1 (6 bases). V was pared by 5 bases and J by 2 bases, with 12 bases between. The CDR3 consists of 14 residues. This CDR3 reads CASSIRTANYGYTF. The CDR3 DNA reads as TGTGCCAGCAGTATTCGGACAGCCAACTATGGCTACACCTTC.

This clonotype was seen many times. The V gene is TRBV6-5, the J gene TRBJ1-4; D remains ambiguous. Trimming left V 4 bases short and J 4 bases short, with 10 bases between. Germline V gives CDR1 MNHEY, CDR2 SVGAGI. CDR3 size: 14 residues. In nucleotides, the CDR3 is TGTGCCAGCAGTTTGGACCGACTTAATGAAAAACTGTTTTTT. It translates to CASSLDRLNEKLFF.

As to this clonotype: This may be a read error, as it is one base from a much larger clone. This chain uses TRBV2 with TRBJ2-7; D is ambiguous. The V end lost 6 bases, the J end lost 5 bases, and 20 bases lay between the germline ends. The CDR3 sequence is 15 residues long. The germline V gene has CDR1 SNHLY and CDR2 FYNNEI. The CDR3 DNA is TGTGCCAGCAGGAACCCAGGACGTGGTCAGAACGAGCAGTACTTC. This translates into CASRNPGRGQNEQYF.

V is TRBV20-1 and J is TRBJ2-1; D tentatively reads TRBD1 or TRBD2 (5 bases each). Germline CDR1 reads DFQATT; CDR2 reads SNEGSKA (reference sequence). CDR3 length equals 15 residues. Trimming pared 1 base from V and 1 base from J, leaving 11 bases between. The chain's CDR3 is CSARVRGVSYNEQFF. DNA for the CDR3: TGCAGTGCTAGAGTTCGAGGGGTGTCCTACAATGAGCAGTTCTTC.

The chain couples TRBV18 to TRBJ2-3; 15 bases are shared with TRBD2. This CDR3 has 17 amino acids. Germline loops: CDR1 KGHSH, CDR2 LQKENI. Trimming removed 1 base from V and 6 bases from J; junction bases left unmatched: 5. The CDR3 region has the DNA TGTGCCAGCTCACCACTCTCGGGACTAGCGGGAGGTGATACGCAGTATTTT. It specifies CASSPLSGLAGGDTQYF.

The J gene is TRBJ2-6, the V gene TRBV3-1, with D unclear. Trimming removed 5 bases at V and 0 bases at J, with 17 bases between. From germline, CDR1 is LGHDT and CDR2 YNNKEL (reference sequence). The CDR3 is 18 amino acids. The CDR3 is CASSSHGVLSSGANVLTF. For the CDR3, the DNA is TGTGCCAGCAGCTCCCACGGAGTTTTAAGCTCTGGGGCCAACGTCCTGACTTTC.

This clonotype was counted only a few times. The chain is built from TRBV10-1 and TRBJ2-5; D may be TRBD1 (7 bases). This CDR3 has 15 residues. Trimming left V 5 bases short and J 7 bases short, with 20 bases between. CDR1 and CDR2 from the germline V gene are WNHNN and SYGVQD (reference sequence). CDR3 nucleotide sequence: TGCGCCAGCAGTTCGCGGGACAGTACCTTGGGGACCCAGTACTTC. Protein sequence: CASSSRDSTLGTQYF.

This chain uses TRBV29-1 with TRBJ2-7; TRBD2 matches at 9 bases. This CDR3 contains 13 residues. V gave up 3 bases and J gave up 6 bases; unmatched junction bases: 6. CDR1 is SQVTM and CDR2 is ANQGSEA in the germline V gene. Here the CDR3 reads CSVDLSGSCEQYF. The CDR3 DNA follows: TGCAGCGTTGACCTTAGCGGGAGCTGCGAGCAGTACTTC.

This clonotype came up many times. The chain joins TRBV9 to TRBJ2-1, with TRBD2 matching 8 bases. V dropped 3 bases and J dropped 9; count of bases not matched to a gene: 2. CDR1 and CDR2 from the germline V gene are SGDLS and YYNGEE. This CDR3 is built from 12 residues. CDR3 in DNA: TGTGCCAGCAGCGCCAGCGGGGGTGAGCAGTTCTTC. Translated: CASSASGGEQFF.

Details on this clonotype: At one end, the junction sequence differs from germline, possibly due to a read error. The V and J genes are TRBV5-5 and TRBJ2-7; 7 positions match TRBD1. The CDR3 is 12 residues long. Germline lookup yields CDR1 SGHKS and CDR2 YYEKEE (reference sequence). CDR3 DNA sequence: TGTGCCAACAGCTTGACAGGGAGCGAGCAGTACTTC. Its protein product is CANSLTGSEQYF.

The V gene is TRBV7-2, the J gene TRBJ2-1; D gene unclear. The CDR3 runs to 16 residues. V dropped 4 bases and J dropped 13 bases, with 26 bases sitting between them. Germline CDR1 reads SGHTA; CDR2 reads FQGNSA. CDR3 coding DNA: TGTGCCAGCAGCTACCCCGGGCTGCTAGGCCTGGAGACCCAGTTCTTC. It yields the protein CASSYPGLLGLETQFF.

This clonotype was detected many times. V and J are TRBV29-1 and TRBJ2-4; the match to TRBD1 covers 7 bases. CDR1 and CDR2 from the germline V gene are SQVTM and ANQGSEA. This CDR3 has 17 amino acids. The junction had 20 bases not matched to a gene; V was cut back by 4 bases and J by 8 bases. The DNA for the CDR3 is TGCAGCGTTGGACGAGACAGGGTTGAAGGTAGAGGAGACATTCAGTACTTC. This codes for CSVGRDRVEGRGDIQYF.

This clonotype was detected only a few times. V is TRBV12-3 or TRBV12-4 and J is TRBJ1-2, with 11 bases that match TRBD1. This CDR3 has 15 amino acids. With 6 bases clipped from V and 4 bases from J, the junction kept 7 bases outside the gene matches. This CDR3 reads CASSKGQGGSYGYTF. The CDR3 nucleotides are TGTGCCAGCAGCAAGGGACAGGGGGGAAGCTATGGCTACACCTTC.